This T cell receptor (beta chain) was found in a study of technical replicates of blood from several donors. This clone was recorded once. CDR1 ENHRY and CDR2 SYGVKD come from the germline V gene. The V and J ends lost 2 bases and 4 bases respectively, with 6 bases between them. The CDR3 runs 13 residues. TCRdb keeps only in-frame clones here, not all; method: immunoSEQ multiplex PCR. The sample has tens of thousands of clones; about 86% are singletons. This clonotype was sampled from a human donor in good health. Some clones in this sample may be carry-over from other donors' samples. The V gene is TRBV10-3, the J gene TRBJ1-5, with D uncertain. Material: PBMCs. The CDR3 DNA is TGTGCCATCAGTGAGGGGGAGAATCAGCCCCAGCATTTT. Translated, it gives CAISEGENQPQHF.